The 32 T cell receptor beta chains reported below all come from one sample, sequenced in a study of technical replicates of blood from several donors. Data came from immunoSEQ multiplex PCR; TCRdb stores just in-frame clones and leaves some out. The data contain fewer than 85,000 clones, about 93% of them seen just once; the ten biggest clones take up 0.25%. The sample comprised T cells isolated from PBMCs. All receptors derive from a human donor in good health.

V and J are TRBV7-9 and TRBJ2-5; the match to TRBD1 covers 10 bases. Trimming cost V 8 bases and J 10 bases; bases outside gene matches: 19. The CDR3 spans 16 residues. Germline V gene sequence: CDR1 SEHNR, CDR2 FQNEAQ (reference sequence). This CDR3 is CASSQKTGGASGFQYF. The CDR3 coding sequence is TGTGCCAGCTCCCAAAAGACAGGGGGCGCATCAGGCTTCCAGTACTTC.

The chain recombines TRBV11-2 with TRBJ2-4, with TRBD2 identical over 12 bases. Trimming removed 5 bases from V and 0 bases from J; junction bases left unmatched: 5. The CDR3 sequence is 17 residues long. Germline CDR1 reads SGHAT; CDR2 reads FQNNGV. This CDR3 is CASSSGLAGSAKNIQYF. CDR3 sequence (DNA): TGTGCCAGCAGCAGCGGACTAGCGGGATCAGCCAAAAACATTCAGTACTTC. Full variable domain (missing parts from reference TRBV11-2 and TRBJ2-4): EAGVAQSPRYKIIEKRQSVAFWCNPISGHATLYWYQQILGQGPKLLIQFQNNGVVDDSQLPKDRFSAERLKGVDSTLKIQPAKLEDSAVYLCASSSGLAGSAKNIQYFGAGTRLSVL.

The rearrangement uses TRBV7-3 and TRBJ2-2; TRBD1 aligns across 7 bases. The V gene end was trimmed by 3 bases and the J gene end by 9 bases; junction bases not matched to a gene: 7. This CDR3 is 14 amino acids long. The germline CDR1 and CDR2 sequences are SGHTA and FQGTGA. As DNA, the CDR3 is TGTGCCAGCAGCTTGGGGACAGCTGGGAGGGAGCTGTTTTTT. Translating it yields CASSLGTAGRELFF.

This chain uses TRBV7-6 with TRBJ2-5, with D unclear. Per the germline V gene, CDR1 is SGHVS and CDR2 is FNYEAQ. This CDR3 is built from 13 residues. The ends were cut back, 2 bases at V and 0 bases at J, with 4 bases in the middle. CDR3 amino acids: CASSLQYQETQYF. The CDR3 DNA reads TGTGCCAGCAGCTTACAGTACCAAGAGACCCAGTACTTC.

The chain carries TRBV6-1 and TRBJ2-3; weak D call: TRBD1 (6 bases). This CDR3 contains 17 residues. V lost 2 bases, J lost 0 bases, and 15 bases lay in between. Germline V gene sequence: CDR1 MNHNS, CDR2 SASEGT. The DNA of the CDR3 is TGTGCCAGCAGTGAATGGGGGCCGGGACGAAGCACAGATACGCAGTATTTT. Protein: CASSEWGPGRSTDTQYF.

The CDR3 coding sequence is TGTGCCACCAGCAGAACCCGACTAGCGGGAGGCAATGAGCAGTTCTTC. Encoded protein: CATSRTRLAGGNEQFF. This chain uses TRBV15 with TRBJ2-1; 13 bases are shared with TRBD2. The ends lost 2 bases at V and 6 bases at J; junction bases unmatched: 4. Germline assignment: CDR1 LNHNV and CDR2 YYDKDF (reference sequence). This CDR3 spans 16 amino acids.

The chain uses TRBV30 and TRBJ2-7, with 12 bases fitting TRBD2. The trim removed 2 bases at V and 2 bases at J, leaving 1 base unmatched. The CDR3 runs to 14 residues. Germline V gene lookup returns CDR1 GTSNPN and CDR2 SVGIG (reference sequence). The CDR3 DNA sequence: TGTGCCTGGAGTCCTAGCGGGGGGGCCTACGAGCAGTACTTC. Its protein is CAWSPSGGAYEQYF.

This chain connects TRBV27 to TRBJ2-5; 12 positions match TRBD1. V was pared by 5 bases and J by 5 bases, with 0 bases of the junction left unmatched. Germline V lookup: CDR1 MNHEY, CDR2 SMNVEV (reference sequence). This CDR3 is 13 amino acids long. The CDR3 DNA follows: TGTGCCAGCAGTGGGACAGGGGGCGAGACCCAGTACTTC. Its translation: CASSGTGGETQYF.

The gene calls are TRBV28 and TRBJ1-2; 9 bases map to TRBD1. Germline V lookup: CDR1 MDHEN, CDR2 SYDVKM. This CDR3 comprises 16 residues. Losses at the gene ends were 2 bases for V and 1 base for J; bases not matched to a gene: 5. The CDR3 spells CASSLPSDRGNYGYTF. The CDR3 nucleotides are TGTGCCAGCAGTTTACCGTCGGACAGGGGTAACTATGGCTACACCTTC.

The chain uses TRBV6-4 and TRBJ2-1, with 7 nucleotides matching TRBD2. This CDR3 is built from 13 residues. Unmatched junction bases numbered 6, after V lost 4 bases and J lost 9 bases. From germline, CDR1 is MRHNA and CDR2 SNTAGT. CDR3 DNA sequence: TGTGCCAGCAGTGGGGCCAGGGAGGGTGAGCAGTTCTTC. This encodes CASSGAREGEQFF.

This chain connects TRBV19 to TRBJ1-4; perhaps TRBD1 as D (5 bases). The germline V and J ends were trimmed by 5 bases and 2 bases, with 12 bases remaining between them. Germline V gives CDR1 LNHDA, CDR2 SQIVND (reference sequence). The CDR3 runs to 15 residues. This CDR3 is CASSVQGRTNEKLFF. The CDR3 DNA sequence: TGTGCCAGTAGTGTCCAGGGAAGGACTAATGAAAAACTGTTTTTT.

V is TRBV6-5 and J is TRBJ2-7; TRBD2 aligns across 8 bases. Germline V lookup: CDR1 MNHEY, CDR2 SVGAGI. The CDR3 is made up of 15 amino acids. Trimming took 7 bases from V and 0 from J; bases not matched to a gene: 8. In DNA, the CDR3 is TGTGCCAGCACTCCTGACGGGAGGGACTCCTACGAGCAGTACTTC. Protein: CASTPDGRDSYEQYF.

A single count supports this clone. The rearrangement uses TRBV5-6 and TRBJ1-2; D gene ambiguous. The V gene's germline CDR1 is SGHDT and CDR2 YYEEEE. Trimming shortened V by 0 bases and J by 6 bases, and 24 bases separated the two germline ends. The CDR3 spans 18 residues. The CDR3 sequence is CASSLESLGSTHVNGYTF. CDR3 sequence (DNA): TGTGCCAGCAGCTTGGAGTCTCTGGGCAGCACACACGTTAATGGCTACACCTTC.

CDR3 region: CASSPGVGVSNQPQHF. The CDR3 DNA reads TGTGCCAGCAGCCCAGGGGTGGGTGTGAGCAATCAGCCCCAGCATTTT. This sequence joins TRBV7-8 and TRBJ1-5; a weak D match, TRBD1 (6 bases). The CDR3 length is 16 residues. Trimming cost V 5 bases and J 1 base, with 15 bases left between them. Germline V CDR1 and CDR2: SGHVS, FQNEAQ.

The chain is built from TRBV14 and TRBJ1-2; TRBD1 might be the D (5 bases). Trimming left V 0 bases short and J 6 bases short, with 11 bases between. CDR3 length equals 14 residues. Germline CDR1 and CDR2: SGHDN and FVKESK. The CDR3 nucleotides are TGTGCCAGCAGCCAAGATGTGCAGGGCGATGGCTACACCTTC. Translation: CASSQDVQGDGYTF.

The gene calls are TRBV27 and TRBJ1-2; possible D gene TRBD1, 5 bases. CDR1 and CDR2 (germline): MNHEY, SMNVEV (reference sequence). Trimming stripped 6 bases from V and 1 base from J, with 21 bases between. The CDR3 is 17 residues long. Here the CDR3 DNA reads TGTGCCAGCAGACCCGACAGCGCCCATTTTCTTAACTATGGCTACACCTTC. This encodes CASRPDSAHFLNYGYTF.

This rearrangement joins TRBV5-8 to TRBJ2-3, with TRBD1 matching 11 bases. V shed 5 bases, J shed 1 base, and the junction held 6 bases outside the gene matches. Germline V gene data show CDR1 as SGHTS and CDR2 as YDEGEE. This CDR3 has 16 amino acids. The CDR3 protein is CASSPGTGGGTDTQYF. The CDR3 DNA is TGTGCCAGCAGTCCCGGGACAGGGGGGGGCACAGATACGCAGTATTTT. Drawing the rest from reference TRBV5-8 and TRBJ2-3, the complete variable domain is EAGVTQSPTHLIKTRGQQATLRCSPISGHTSVYWYQQALGLGLQFLLWYDEGEERNRGNFPPRFSGRQFPNYSSELNVNALELEDSALYLCASSPGTGGGTDTQYFGPGTRLTVL.

This chain connects TRBV7-9 to TRBJ2-7, with TRBD2 as a possible D gene (5 bases). Germline V gene data show CDR1 as SEHNR and CDR2 as FQNEAQ (reference sequence). The CDR3 is 13 residues long. Trimming pared 6 bases from V and 0 bases from J, leaving 9 bases between. The CDR3 nucleotides are TGTGCCAGCAGGGACGGGAACTCCTACGAGCAGTACTTC. Amino acids: CASRDGNSYEQYF.

The CDR3 reads CASSTGTSVDEQFF. CDR3 DNA: TGTGCCAGCAGCACCGGGACTAGTGTCGATGAGCAGTTCTTC. The rearrangement uses TRBV5-8 and TRBJ2-1; TRBD2 aligns across 8 bases. V was pared by 4 bases and J by 8 bases, with 8 bases of the junction left unmatched. The V gene's germline CDR1 is SGHTS and CDR2 YDEGEE. This CDR3 is 14 amino acids long.

The chain joins TRBV5-1 to TRBJ2-3, with D perhaps TRBD1 (5 bases). Deletions cut 2 bases from V and 0 bases from J, with 13 bases between. The CDR3 is 16 amino acids. Per the germline V gene, CDR1 is SGHRS and CDR2 is YFSETQ. CDR3 in amino acids: CASSFMGQFSTDTQYF. CDR3 nucleotide sequence: TGCGCCAGCAGCTTTATGGGGCAGTTTAGCACAGATACGCAGTATTTT.

The rearrangement uses TRBV19 and TRBJ1-5; the match to TRBD1 covers 8 bases. CDR1 is LNHDA and CDR2 is SQIVND in the germline V gene (reference sequence). The CDR3 sequence is 15 residues long. After removal of 6 bases from V and 1 base from J, the junction contained 5 bases not matched to a gene. The CDR3: CASSVTGGSNQPQHF. Here the CDR3 DNA reads TGTGCCAGTAGCGTTACAGGGGGAAGCAATCAGCCCCAGCATTTT.

The genes are TRBV5-1 and TRBJ2-7, with TRBD2 matching over 8 bases. This CDR3 has 14 amino acids. Germline CDR1 reads SGHRS; CDR2 reads YFSETQ. J lost 5 bases, V lost 5 bases, and 9 bases had no gene match. CDR3 loop: CASSWEGLVDEQYF. CDR3 DNA sequence: TGCGCCAGCAGTTGGGAGGGACTAGTCGACGAGCAGTACTTC. Looking up the rest from reference TRBV5-1 and TRBJ2-7 gives the full variable domain: KAGVTQTPRYLIKTRGQQVTLSCSPISGHRSVSWYQQTPGQGLQFLFEYFSETQRNKGNFPGRFSGRQFSNSRSEMNVSTLELGDSALYLCASSWEGLVDEQYFGPGTRLTVT.

The genes are TRBV15 and TRBJ2-7; 9 positions agree with TRBD2. This CDR3 comprises 16 residues. J gave up 2 bases and V 8 bases, and 13 bases lay outside the gene matches. In germline, CDR1 is LNHNV, CDR2 YYDKDF (reference sequence). CDR3 in amino acids: CATERRLAGNPYEQYF. CDR3 DNA sequence: TGTGCCACCGAGCGTAGGCTAGCGGGGAATCCCTACGAGCAGTACTTC.

The rearrangement joins TRBV27 to TRBJ1-1; D may be TRBD1 (5 bases). The germline gives CDR1 MNHEY, CDR2 SMNVEV (reference sequence). The V end was cut by 6 bases, the J end by 5 bases, with 16 bases between. The CDR3 covers 14 residues. CDR3 loop: CASSEWAGKTEAFF. CDR3 DNA: TGTGCCAGCAGCGAGTGGGCAGGGAAAACTGAAGCTTTCTTT.

The chain has TRBV4-1 and TRBJ2-5; 11 nucleotides align to TRBD2. J gave up 1 base and V 1 base, and 11 bases lay outside the gene matches. Looked up from germline, CDR1 is MGHRA and CDR2 is YSYEKL. The CDR3 is 19 residues long. CDR3 loop: CASSQVLSLAGGIQETQYF. Written as DNA, the CDR3 is TGCGCCAGCAGCCAAGTTCTTTCGCTAGCGGGAGGTATCCAAGAGACCCAGTACTTC.

The gene calls are TRBV28 and TRBJ1-1; D possibly corresponds to TRBD1 (6 bases). The CDR3 length is 15 residues. Trimming removed 4 bases at V and 6 bases at J, with 18 bases between. Germline V gene lookup returns CDR1 MDHEN and CDR2 SYDVKM. CDR3 in amino acids: CASSSTDRMRSEAFF. In DNA, the CDR3 is TGTGCCAGCAGTTCCACCGACAGGATGAGATCTGAAGCTTTCTTT.

This rearrangement joins TRBV28 to TRBJ1-4; tentatively, D is TRBD1 (6 bases). CDR3 length equals 14 residues. CDR1 is MDHEN, CDR2 SYDVKM, per germline. V was trimmed by 2 bases and J by 2 bases, leaving 6 bases between them. CDR3 sequence: CASSLGQTNEKLFF. CDR3 nucleotide sequence: TGTGCCAGCAGTTTAGGACAGACTAATGAAAAACTGTTTTTT.

V is TRBV5-1 and J is TRBJ2-1, with TRBD2 matching 10 bases. The CDR3 spans 17 residues. Germline V lookup: CDR1 SGHRS, CDR2 YFSETQ. V shed 3 bases and J 4 bases; nucleotides not matched to a gene: 10. The CDR3 sequence is CASSSHGLAALYNEQFF. In DNA form, the CDR3 reads TGCGCCAGCAGCTCGCATGGACTAGCGGCTCTATACAATGAGCAGTTCTTC. Full variable domain (rest looked up from reference TRBV5-1 and TRBJ2-1): KAGVTQTPRYLIKTRGQQVTLSCSPISGHRSVSWYQQTPGQGLQFLFEYFSETQRNKGNFPGRFSGRQFSNSRSEMNVSTLELGDSALYLCASSSHGLAALYNEQFFGPGTRLTVL.

The V and J genes are TRBV30 and TRBJ1-2; 7 nucleotides match TRBD1. V lost 4 bases and J lost 0; bases outside the gene matches: 8. The CDR3 loop spans 15 amino acids. Germline loops: CDR1 GTSNPN, CDR2 SVGIG (reference sequence). The CDR3 reads CAWTYYDRANYGYTF. The CDR3 DNA follows: TGTGCCTGGACTTATTATGACAGGGCTAACTATGGCTACACCTTC.

CDR3 coding DNA: TGTGCCAGCTTAGCCGGGACAGGGACCTACGAGCAGTACTTC. Translation: CASLAGTGTYEQYF. This rearrangement joins TRBV28 to TRBJ2-7; 9 bases are shared with TRBD1. CDR3 length: 14 amino acids. CDR1 and CDR2 from the germline V gene are MDHEN and SYDVKM. Trimming cost V 8 bases and J 2 bases; bases outside gene matches: 7.

This clone has a single count. The gene calls are TRBV6-5 and TRBJ2-7; tentatively, D is TRBD2 (5 bases). Between the trimmed V and J ends, which lost 8 bases and 3 bases, there was a span of 11 bases. The CDR3 covers 12 residues. CDR1 MNHEY and CDR2 SVGAGI come from the germline V gene. CDR3 amino acids: CASGRAGYEQYF. The CDR3 DNA is TGTGCCAGCGGACGGGCGGGCTACGAGCAGTACTTC.

The V call is TRBV5-4, the J call TRBJ2-7; 15 bases align to TRBD2. This CDR3 region has 17 residues. The V gene end was trimmed by 4 bases and the J gene end by 2 bases; junction bases not matched to a gene: 7. CDR1 and CDR2 from the germline V gene are SGHNT and YYREEE (reference sequence). CDR3 nucleotides: TGTGCCAGCAGCCCCGGGACTAGCGGGGGGCTAACCTACGAGCAGTACTTC. It encodes CASSPGTSGGLTYEQYF.